A selection of T cell receptor beta chains follows, all from one sample in a study of technical replicates of blood from a handful of donors. Sequencing was performed with immunoSEQ multiplex PCR; in TCRdb, only in-frame clones are kept and a portion is missing. The sample shows roughly 9,900 clones, around 94% of them seen only once. Specimen: PBMCs. The receptor set was obtained from a human donor in good health. The CDR3 runs from the conserved cysteine through the conserved F or W.

v_call,cdr3_aa
TRBV9,CASSVGDRANYGYTF
TRBV7-9,CASSLIGAETYGYTF
TRBV7-2,CASAYSTDTQYF
TRBV7-6,CASSARTGAANVLTF
TRBV5-6,CASSAGIHTQYF
TRBV27,CASSYTGTGLIYEQYF
TRBV2,CASIPPVDTEAFF
TRBV30,CAWIRSGLEAFF
TRBV6-6,CASRTSGTTDTQYF
TRBV7-9,CASLGGVATDTQYF
TRBV6-8,CASSYIAPGYSIQYF
TRBV2,CASTGQDGNTIYF
TRBV7-9,CASSATERGQETQYF
TRBV7-2,CASSLAPDSLYEQYF
TRBV28,CASSSSNFQWTLNYGYTF
TRBV20-1,CSAVHETQYF
TRBV6-6,CASSKRQGVTDTQYF
TRBV30,CACAPAGGYEQYF
TRBV15,CATSTRKTPGTGMNTEAFF
TRBV7-2,CASSLFENQPQHF
TRBV6-1,CASSEAGDTGELFF
TRBV2,CASSERRAPYEQYF
TRBV28,CASIQQTGLNIQYF
TRBV6-6,CASSYSGGRIQYF
TRBV7-2,CASSFASGGYTDTQYF
TRBV5-1,CASSLRQREFDEQFF
TRBV9,CASSVDGRANYGYTF
TRBV2,CASRPLAGGVYEQYF
TRBV27,CASSPADSLQETQYF
TRBV7-9,CASSLDLAGAGDTQYF
TRBV29-1,CSVVLAGGPGANVLTF
TRBV2,CASKRDRGGETQYF
TRBV4-1,CASSHLRTAGDEKLFF